This T cell receptor beta chain stems from a study of CDR3 diversity in severe acne. Germline V gives CDR1 MNHEY, CDR2 SVGAGI. The V and J ends lost 6 bases and 6 bases, in that order; junction bases with no gene match: 10. The CDR3 extends over 14 amino acids. MiXCR, applied by TCRdb to the PCR reads, yields one record per CDR3 protein. This sample yields over 70,000 distinct CDR3 sequences, of which about 54% are seen a single time; approximately 15% belongs to the top ten. The sequence came from a male donor in good health, without acne. The sequencing sample was made of blood. The chain employs TRBV6-5 and TRBJ1-1; 7 positions match TRBD1. CDR3 sequence (DNA): TGTGCCAGCAGCAACCCTCAGGGGGACGCTGAAGCTTTCTTT. It encodes CASSNPQGDAEAFF.